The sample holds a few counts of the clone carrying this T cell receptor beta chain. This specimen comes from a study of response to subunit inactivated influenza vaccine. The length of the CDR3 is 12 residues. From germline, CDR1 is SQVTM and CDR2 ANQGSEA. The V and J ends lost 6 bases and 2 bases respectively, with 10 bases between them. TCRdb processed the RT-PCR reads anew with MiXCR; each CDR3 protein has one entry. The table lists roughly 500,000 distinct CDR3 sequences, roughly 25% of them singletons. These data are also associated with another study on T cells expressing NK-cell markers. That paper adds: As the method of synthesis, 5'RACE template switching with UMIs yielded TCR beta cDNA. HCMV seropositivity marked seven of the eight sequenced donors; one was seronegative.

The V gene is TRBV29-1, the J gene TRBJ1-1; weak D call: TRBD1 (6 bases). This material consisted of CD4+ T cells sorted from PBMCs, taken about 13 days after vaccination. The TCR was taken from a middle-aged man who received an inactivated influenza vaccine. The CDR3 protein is CSVSRGNTEAFF. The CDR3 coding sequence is TGCAGCGTATCCAGGGGAAACACTGAAGCTTTCTTT.